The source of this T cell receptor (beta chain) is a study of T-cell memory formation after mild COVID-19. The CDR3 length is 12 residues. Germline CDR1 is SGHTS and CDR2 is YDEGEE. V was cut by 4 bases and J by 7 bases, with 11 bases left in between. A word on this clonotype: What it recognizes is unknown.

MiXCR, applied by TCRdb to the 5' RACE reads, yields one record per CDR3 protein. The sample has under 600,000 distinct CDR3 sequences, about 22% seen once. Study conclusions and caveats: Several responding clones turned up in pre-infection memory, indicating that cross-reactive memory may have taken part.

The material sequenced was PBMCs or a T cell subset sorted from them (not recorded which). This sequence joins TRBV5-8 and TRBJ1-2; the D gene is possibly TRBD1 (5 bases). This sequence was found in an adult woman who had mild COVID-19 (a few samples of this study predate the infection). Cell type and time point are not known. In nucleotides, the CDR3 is TGTGCCAGCAGCCCCGGCAGGGTTGGCTACACCTTC. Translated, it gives CASSPGRVGYTF. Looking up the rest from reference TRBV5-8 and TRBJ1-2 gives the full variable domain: EAGVTQSPTHLIKTRGQQATLRCSPISGHTSVYWYQQALGLGLQFLLWYDEGEERNRGNFPPRFSGRQFPNYSSELNVNALELEDSALYLCASSPGRVGYTFGSGTRLTVV.